This T cell receptor beta chain was recovered during a study of CD8 T cells in Susac syndrome. General study points: The total CD8+ repertoires contained 15 to 20 Susac-specific public clones, and the CD8+ TEMRA repertoires contained roughly 5.

Random hexamers primed reverse transcription of about 0.45 to 1 ug RNA. TCRdb analysed the immunoSEQ multiplex PCR reads with MiXCR anew, one entry per CDR3 protein. The sample consists of tens of thousands of distinct CDR3 sequences, nearly 95% of them appearing once. Negative isolation yielded CD4+ and CD8+ T cells, and FACS enriched TEMRA cells. In regard to this clonotype: Its antigen is as yet unknown.

Unmatched junction bases numbered 5, after V lost 3 bases and J lost 3 bases. CDR3 length: 15 residues. Germline CDR1 LGHNA, CDR2 YNFKEQ. The specimen was CD8+ T cells from PBMCs. The V gene is TRBV4-2, the J gene TRBJ1-5; 7 nucleotides align to TRBD1. The TCR sequence derives from a human donor with Susac syndrome. CDR3 sequence reads: CASSQTGTDNQPQHF. CDR3 coding DNA: TGTGCCAGCAGCCAGACAGGGACGGACAATCAGCCCCAGCATTTT.